Following are 23 T cell receptor beta chains from one sample sequenced in a study of T cells in Graves' hyperthyroidism and ophthalmopathy. Researchers took RNA transcripts and amplified the TCR beta CDR3 regions from them. HTBI primers were the set used in a first-round RT-PCR of the TCR CDR3. A single record per CDR3 protein comes from TCRdb applying MiXCR to the multiplex PCR reads. This sample has roughly 290,000 distinct CDR3 sequences, with more than 10% found just once. The sequencing input was blood. These TCRs come from a woman between 25 and 40 years old with Graves' hyperthyroidism that later progressed to Graves' ophthalmopathy.

Ten or more counts support this clonotype. The genes are TRBV6-2 or TRBV6-3 and TRBJ2-1; 13 bases map to TRBD2. The CDR3 sequence is 19 residues long. Germline V gene data show CDR1 as MNHEY and CDR2 as SVGEGT. V gave up 6 bases and J gave up 5 bases; unmatched junction bases: 16. CDR3 coding DNA: TGTGCCAGCAGCTTACTAACTAGCGGGAGGGCCTTTTCGGACAATGAGCAGTTCTTC. It yields the protein CASSLLTSGRAFSDNEQFF.

This clonotype was counted many times. The J gene is TRBJ2-7, the V gene TRBV27; the match to TRBD2 covers 11 bases. Germline trimming cut 5 bases from V and 3 bases from J; bases unmatched to any gene: 6. Germline V gene sequence: CDR1 MNHEY, CDR2 SMNVEV (reference sequence). The CDR3 is 15 amino acids. The CDR3 region has the DNA TGTGCCAGCAGTGACGGGACTAGCGGAAGCTACGAGCAGTACTTC. It yields the protein CASSDGTSGSYEQYF.

This sequence joins TRBV20-1 and TRBJ2-1; 16 positions agree with TRBD2. V shed 3 bases, J shed 5 bases, and the junction held 10 bases outside the gene matches. Germline loops: CDR1 DFQATT, CDR2 SNEGSKA (reference sequence). CDR3 length equals 18 residues. Here the CDR3 DNA reads TGCAGTGCTAGTGAAGGGACTAGCGGGAGGGCTGTCAACAATGAGCAGTTCTTC. Encoded protein: CSASEGTSGRAVNNEQFF.

This clonotype was counted only a few times. This chain links TRBV18 with TRBJ2-2; D remains unclear. Germline lookup yields CDR1 KGHSH and CDR2 LQKENI. V dropped 3 bases and J dropped 0 bases, with 8 bases sitting between them. The CDR3 loop spans 15 amino acids. Here the CDR3 reads CASSPVLANTGELFF. DNA of the CDR3: TGTGCCAGCTCACCTGTTCTTGCGAACACCGGGGAGCTGTTTTTT.

This clonotype was observed at least ten times. V usage is TRBV16 and J usage is TRBJ1-4; D unclear. Germline-derived CDR1 and CDR2 are KGHSY and FQNENV. The CDR3 contains 15 residues. V was pared by 0 bases and J by 5 bases, with 10 bases between. Written as DNA, the CDR3 is TGTGCCAGCAGCCAATCTTCTCGGCCGAATGAAAAACTGTTTTTT. Translated: CASSQSSRPNEKLFF.

This clonotype has a count of ten or more. The chain joins TRBV28 to TRBJ2-7; D ambiguous. Trimming stripped 6 bases from V and 3 bases from J, with 15 bases between. This CDR3 spans 14 amino acids. Germline assignment: CDR1 MDHEN and CDR2 SYDVKM. The CDR3, as DNA: TGTGCCAGCAGCAGAGGACGCGGTCTCTACGAGCAGTACTTC. It yields the protein CASSRGRGLYEQYF.

This clonotype was observed at least ten times. The rearrangement links TRBV29-1 to TRBJ2-1, with D perhaps TRBD1 or TRBD2 (5 bases each). V was shortened by 3 bases and J by 10 bases, with 22 bases between the two germline ends. The CDR3 runs 15 residues. CDR1 is SQVTM, CDR2 ANQGSEA, per germline. For the CDR3, the DNA is TGCAGCGTTGACGGGGACGCAGGGCTTCGGAGGGAGCAGTTCTTC. It yields the protein CSVDGDAGLRREQFF.

This clonotype has just a few counts. CDR3: CASSTRGPVANTGELFF. The CDR3 DNA reads as TGTGCCAGTAGTACTCGGGGGCCGGTGGCGAACACCGGGGAGCTGTTTTTT. The genes are TRBV19 and TRBJ2-2, with D tentatively TRBD1 or TRBD2 (6 bases each). The CDR3 length is 17 residues. Looked up from germline, CDR1 is LNHDA and CDR2 is SQIVND (reference sequence). With 4 bases removed from V and 0 bases from J, the gap between germline ends came to 15 bases. Looking up the rest from reference TRBV19 and TRBJ2-2 gives the full variable domain: DGGITQSPKYLFRKEGQNVTLSCEQNLNHDAMYWYRQDPGQGLRLIYYSQIVNDFQKGDIAEGYSVSREKKESFPLTVTSAQKNPTAFYLCASSTRGPVANTGELFFGEGSRLTVL.

This clonotype showed up just a few times. The chain recombines TRBV20-1 with TRBJ1-6; D unclear. CDR1 and CDR2 from the germline V gene are DFQATT and SNEGSKA (reference sequence). The CDR3 spans 12 residues. V lost 3 bases and J 6 bases, leaving 6 bases between the germline ends. CDR3 DNA: TGCAGTGCTAGGACAAGTAATTCACCCCTCCACTTT. Protein: CSARTSNSPLHF.

The V call is TRBV25-1, the J call TRBJ1-4; D possibly corresponds to TRBD1 (5 bases). CDR1 and CDR2 (germline): MGHDK, SYGVNS. This CDR3 contains 17 residues. The germline V and J ends were trimmed by 5 bases and 0 bases, with 16 bases remaining between them. The CDR3 sequence: CASSNLPPGSTNEKLFF. The CDR3, as DNA: TGTGCCAGCAGTAACCTACCCCCAGGGTCAACTAATGAAAAACTGTTTTTT. Full variable domain (remainder filled in from reference TRBV25-1 and TRBJ1-4): EADIYQTPRYLVIGTGKKITLECSQTMGHDKMYWYQQDPGMELHLIHYSYGVNSTEKGDLSSESTVSRIRTEHFPLTLESARPSHTSQYLCASSNLPPGSTNEKLFFGSGTQLSVL.

This clonotype was picked up many times. The rearrangement joins TRBV27 to TRBJ1-5, with D unclear. The V end lost 8 bases, the J end lost 4 bases, and 12 bases lay between the germline ends. The CDR3 consists of 13 residues. Germline V CDR1 and CDR2: MNHEY, SMNVEV (reference sequence). The CDR3 DNA reads as TGTGCCAGCGGAATGGACCCGAATCAGCCCCAGCATTTT. Translation: CASGMDPNQPQHF.

Only a few counts were recorded for this clonotype. The V gene is TRBV4-3, the J gene TRBJ2-1, with TRBD2 as a possible D gene (6 bases). The germline V and J ends were trimmed by 0 bases and 9 bases, with 24 bases remaining between them. This CDR3 contains 18 residues. Germline CDR1 LGHNA, CDR2 YSLEER. Here the CDR3 reads CASSQERWRLGGSVEQFF. CDR3 sequence (DNA): TGCGCCAGCAGCCAAGAAAGGTGGCGGCTCGGGGGATCCGTTGAGCAGTTCTTC.

This clonotype appeared many times. V is TRBV4-2 and J is TRBJ2-5; TRBD2 aligns across 11 bases. Germline CDR1 LGHNA, CDR2 YNFKEQ. V dropped 4 bases and J dropped 4; count of bases not matched to a gene: 11. CDR3 length: 17 amino acids. CDR3 in amino acids: CASSPRWASGRLETQYF. The CDR3 coding sequence is TGTGCCAGCAGCCCACGATGGGCTAGCGGGAGGTTAGAGACCCAGTACTTC.

This clonotype was detected a few times. A read error may be the cause here, since a much bigger clone is one base away. The chain recombines TRBV11-1 with TRBJ2-1; D is unclear. This CDR3 contains 14 residues. Trimming left V 5 bases short and J 8 bases short, with 16 bases between. Germline CDR1 and CDR2: SGHAT and FQDESV (reference sequence). CDR3 loop: CASSPATVADEQFF. The CDR3 DNA reads as TGTGCCAGCAGCCCTGCGACGGTGGCCGATGAGCAGTTCTTC.

This clonotype appeared once. CDR3 coding DNA: TGTGCCAGCAGTTACAGACGGAAAGAAGAGACCCAGTACTTC. This translates into CASSYRRKEETQYF. The chain employs TRBV6-5 and TRBJ2-5; D is unresolved. CDR1 and CDR2 (germline): MNHEY, SVGAGI. The germline V and J ends were trimmed by 2 bases and 3 bases, with 10 bases remaining between them. The CDR3 extends over 14 amino acids.

This clonotype has ten or more counts. This chain connects TRBV6-1 to TRBJ2-3, with TRBD1 matching over 10 bases. The CDR3 covers 16 residues. The junction had 7 bases not matched to a gene; V was cut back by 2 bases and J by 5 bases. The germline CDR1 and CDR2 sequences are MNHNS and SASEGT. CDR3 residues: CASSETGTGAEDTQYF. CDR3 DNA: TGTGCCAGCAGTGAAACCGGGACAGGGGCGGAAGATACGCAGTATTTT.

This clonotype was picked up many times. The CDR3 region is CASSFLAASSYEQYF. DNA for the CDR3: TGTGCCAGCAGCTTCCTAGCGGCGAGCTCCTACGAGCAGTACTTC. The chain uses TRBV7-2 and TRBJ2-7; 7 bases are a match to TRBD2. The J segment lost 0 bases and the V segment lost 3 bases, leaving 5 bases of the junction unmatched. Per the germline V gene, CDR1 is SGHTA and CDR2 is FQGNSA. The CDR3 extends over 15 amino acids.

At least ten counts were recorded for this clonotype. J is TRBJ2-7 and V is TRBV20-1; TRBD1 is a possible D gene (6 bases). The V end lost 6 bases, the J end lost 1 base, and 13 bases lay between the germline ends. CDR3 length: 13 residues. Germline CDR1 and CDR2: DFQATT and SNEGSKA (reference sequence). The CDR3, as DNA: TGCAGTGCCTCGGGACATGGATCCTACGAGCAGTACTTC. Its protein product is CSASGHGSYEQYF.

This clonotype was detected many times. The chain is built from TRBV24-1 and TRBJ2-7; D is possibly TRBD1 or TRBD2 (5 bases each). This CDR3 has 16 amino acids. Germline V lookup: CDR1 KGHDR, CDR2 SFDVKD. The V gene lost 3 bases and the J gene lost 0 bases, with 14 bases spanning the gap. CDR3: CATSDRDRDASYEQYF. CDR3 in DNA: TGTGCCACCAGTGATCGAGACCGGGACGCCTCCTACGAGCAGTACTTC.

This clonotype has only a few counts. The chain uses TRBV7-9 and TRBJ1-6; no clear D. V lost 2 bases and J lost 8, with 4 bases in between. The CDR3 contains 12 residues. The germline CDR1 and CDR2 sequences are SEHNR and FQNEAQ (reference sequence). In DNA, the CDR3 is TGTGCCAGCAGCTTAAGGGATTCACCCCTCCACTTT. Amino acid sequence: CASSLRDSPLHF.

This clonotype was detected many times. This rearrangement joins TRBV6-1 to TRBJ1-5; D is possibly TRBD1 (6 bases). Germline V CDR1 and CDR2: MNHNS, SASEGT. Trimming took off 5 bases at V and 4 bases at J, with 15 bases between the two ends. The CDR3 covers 15 residues. Here the CDR3 reads CASSPGAFGNQPQHF. CDR3 sequence (DNA): TGTGCCAGCAGTCCGGGGGCCTTTGGGAATCAGCCCCAGCATTTT.

This clonotype has ten or more counts. The chain combines TRBV30 with TRBJ1-4, with D unresolved. The length of the CDR3 is 10 residues. The V gene lost 7 bases and the J gene lost 8 bases, with 8 bases spanning the gap. Germline lookup yields CDR1 GTSNPN and CDR2 SVGIG (reference sequence). CDR3 nucleotides: TGTGCCTTAAGAGGGGAAAAACTGTTTTTT. This gives the protein CALRGEKLFF. Filled out from reference TRBV30 and TRBJ1-4, the complete variable domain reads SQTIHQWPATLVQPVGSPLSLECTVEGTSNPNLYWYRQAAGRGLQLLFYSVGIGQISSEVPQNLSASRPQDRQFILSSKKLLLSDSGFYLCALRGEKLFFGSGTQLSVL.

There are a few counts of this clonotype. The chain has TRBV9 and TRBJ2-1; 8 positions agree with TRBD2. This CDR3 has 14 amino acids. The germline V gene has CDR1 SGDLS and CDR2 YYNGEE. V lost 3 bases to trimming and J lost 10 bases; unmatched junction nucleotides: 9. The chain's CDR3 is CASSAGTSFREQFF. In DNA, the CDR3 is TGTGCCAGCAGCGCCGGGACTAGTTTTCGGGAGCAGTTCTTC. Full variable domain (missing parts from reference TRBV9 and TRBJ2-1): DSGVTQTPKHLITATGQRVTLRCSPRSGDLSVYWYQQSLDQGLQFLIQYYNGEERAKGNILERFSAQQFPDLHSELNLSSLELGDSALYFCASSAGTSFREQFFGPGTRLTVL.